The present TCR beta chain was sequenced within a study of T cells in Graves' hyperthyroidism and ophthalmopathy. Trimming stripped 1 base from V and 2 bases from J, with 8 bases between. CDR1 and CDR2 from the germline V gene are SGHDN and FVKESK. The CDR3 has 14 residues. RNA transcripts provided the source from which TCR beta CDR3 regions were amplified. The TCR CDR3 was amplified in a first-round RT-PCR using the HTBI primer set. TCRdb itself ran the multiplex PCR reads through MiXCR, one entry per CDR3 protein. The sample has about 420,000 distinct CDR3 sequences, roughly an eighth seen once; the top ten hold 5.3%. This clonotype was counted at least ten times. Hyperthyroidism in the patients, aged 18 to 65, was newly diagnosed and under 2 months in duration.

The rearrangement uses TRBV14 and TRBJ2-5; no clear D. Input material: blood. The TCR originated in a woman under 30 with Graves' hyperthyroidism. This chain's CDR3 is CASSQAQSQETQYF. CDR3 nucleotide sequence: TGTGCCAGCAGCCAAGCACAGAGTCAAGAGACCCAGTACTTC.